This paragraph covers one TCR beta chain sequence. In the original processing: Cell counts per sample came from amplifying reference gene primers. The table came from immunoSEQ multiplex PCR; TCRdb's copy has only in-frame clones and leaves some out. The V and J calls and clone size are taken from that table; D and trimming were inferred from the DNA. The sample has around 70,000 clones, around 82% seen once. V was pared by 3 bases and J by 4 bases, with 9 bases between. CDR3 length equals 14 residues. Germline values: CDR1 LNHDA, CDR2 SQIVND (reference sequence). The data were taken from a study of blood T cell repertoires in COVID-19. At the level of the study: Acute and convalescent COVID-19 specimens originated in the United States, Italy and Spain. In each case, the material was cDNA or gDNA derived from T cells, B-cell-depleted T cells, or PBMCs.

The receptor was isolated from a man between 60 and 70 years old with acute or convalescent COVID-19. The sequencing sample was made of peripheral blood. The rearrangement uses TRBV19 and TRBJ2-2; TRBD2 is a possible D gene (5 bases). The CDR3: CASSISRVTGELFF. CDR3 nucleotides: TGTGCCAGTAGTATTTCGAGGGTCACCGGGGAGCTGTTTTTT.